This is a list of T cell receptor beta chains from one sample in a study of cytomegalovirus exposure and HLA in healthy donors. TCRdb's table, derived via immunoSEQ multiplex PCR, lists solely in-frame clones and lacks some. The sample lists about 120,000 clones, approximately 80% occurring once. The specimen sequenced was PBMCs. The receptor source for this set is a man aged 25-45 years in good health and CMV-seropositive. The CDR3 runs from the conserved cysteine through the conserved F or W. Clone sizes are given selectively: once, few, many, or a class where the clone is expanded.

j_gene	abundance	v_gene	CDR3aa
TRBJ2-3	-	TRBV27	CASSPPSSTDTQYF
TRBJ1-2	-	TRBV5-4	CASSTGTGGPFYTF
TRBJ2-1	few	TRBV2	CASSLGGNEQFF
TRBJ2-2	-	TRBV9	CASSWSGQGANTGELFF
TRBJ1-1	-	TRBV30	CAWSVGLEAFF
TRBJ1-2	-	TRBV7-3	CASSEAGGGRVAYGYTF
TRBJ2-5	-	TRBV7-2	CASSRLAGVPETQYF
TRBJ1-2	few	TRBV6-1	CASSESPDRTYGYTF
TRBJ1-5	-	TRBV10-3	CAIRSGTGPNQPQHF
TRBJ1-5	-	TRBV4-1	CASSLDKHAQPQHF
TRBJ2-4	-	TRBV4-2	CASSPRGAAQIAKNIQYF
TRBJ2-3	-	TRBV5-8	CASSPYQQGSVADTQYF
TRBJ1-5	few	TRBV6-5	CASRPTGRRNQPQHF
TRBJ1-3	few	TRBV30	CATVQGSGNTIYF
-	-	TRBV5-1	CASSLEVGRGPYEQYF
TRBJ1-5	-	TRBV9	CASSVGQGIQPQHF
TRBJ1-3	few	TRBV4-1	CASSQAEVGGNTIYF
TRBJ1-2	-	TRBV7-9	CASSLVRGDGYTF
TRBJ1-1	-	TRBV5-4	CASSLEPRNTEAFF
TRBJ2-7	-	TRBV4-1	CASSQGIRETPYEQYF
TRBJ1-5	-	TRBV7-8	CASSATAGSNQPQHF
TRBJ1-2	-	TRBV29-1	CSVEDQGARDHTF
TRBJ2-5	-	TRBV5-6	CASSLAGQGPIGTQYF
TRBJ1-2	-	TRBV10-3	CAISEDRNSGYTF
TRBJ1-3	-	TRBV28	CASSTPTGFGNTIYF
TRBJ1-3	-	TRBV10-2	CASSVLTASVSGNTIYF
TRBJ1-2	-	TRBV5-5	CASSFRGHVNYGYTF
TRBJ2-5	-	TRBV10-1	CAGRPYRGETQYF
TRBJ2-7	once	TRBV5-1	CASSWAQTEQYF
TRBJ2-7	-	TRBV10-1	CASSEQKQGDEQYF
TRBJ2-3	-	TRBV19	CASSDTGGAGSTDTQYF
TRBJ2-5	-	TRBV10-1	CASSEPENQETQYF